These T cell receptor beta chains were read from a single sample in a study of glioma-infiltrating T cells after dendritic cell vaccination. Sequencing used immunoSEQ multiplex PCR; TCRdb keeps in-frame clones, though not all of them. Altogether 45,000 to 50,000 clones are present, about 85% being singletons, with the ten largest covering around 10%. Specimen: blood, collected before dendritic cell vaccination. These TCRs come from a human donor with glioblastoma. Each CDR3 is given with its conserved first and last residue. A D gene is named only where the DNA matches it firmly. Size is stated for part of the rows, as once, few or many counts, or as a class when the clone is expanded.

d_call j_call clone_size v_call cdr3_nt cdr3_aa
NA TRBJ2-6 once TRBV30 TGTGCCTGGATTCCTGGGCTCAGGCAACGGCTTCTCGGGGCCAACGTCCTGACTTTC CAWIPGLRQRLLGANVLTF
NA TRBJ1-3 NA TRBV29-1 TGCAGCGTTGAAGGAGGTGGCCCCGTCTCTGGAAACACCATATATTTT CSVEGGGPVSGNTIYF
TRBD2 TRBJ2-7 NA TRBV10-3 TGTGCCACCGCCGGGACTAGTAGTTACGAGCAGTACTTC CATAGTSSYEQYF
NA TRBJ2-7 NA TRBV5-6 TGTGCCAGCAGCCCCCCTGGGGGGGCCACCTACGAGCAGTACTTC CASSPPGGATYEQYF
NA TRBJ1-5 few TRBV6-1 TGTGCCAGCAGTCCTTCGGGGGGGGGCAATCAGCCCCAGCATTTT CASSPSGGGNQPQHF
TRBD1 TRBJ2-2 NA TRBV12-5 TGTGCTAGTGGTTTGTCCCAGGACAGGGTGAACACCGGGGAGCTGTTTTTT CASGLSQDRVNTGELFF
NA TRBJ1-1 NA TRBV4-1 TGCGCCAGCAGCCACCCCGGACAGACAGGCCCGATGGCTGAAGCTTTCTTT CASSHPGQTGPMAEAFF
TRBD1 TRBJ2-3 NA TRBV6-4 TGTGCCAGCAGTGACTCGACTCCAGGGGGCAGCGGCACAGATACGCAGTATTTT CASSDSTPGGSGTDTQYF
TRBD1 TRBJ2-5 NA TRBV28 TGTGCCAGCAGAAATTCCGGGACAGGGGACGGGGGGATGGTTTGGCAAGAGACCCAGTACTTC CASRNSGTGDGGMVWQETQYF
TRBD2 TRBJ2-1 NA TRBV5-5 TGTGCCAGCAGCTCCGGACTAGCGGCCTACAATGAGCAGTTCTTC CASSSGLAAYNEQFF
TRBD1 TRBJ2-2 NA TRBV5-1 TGCGCCAGCCGGGGACAGGGAAACACCGGGGAGCTGTTTTTT CASRGQGNTGELFF
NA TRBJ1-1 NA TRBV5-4 TGTGCCAGCAGCTTGGAGCGGGGAACTGAAGCTTTCTTT CASSLERGTEAFF
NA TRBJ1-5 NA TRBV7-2 TGTGCCAGCAGCTTAGCGGGCAGGAGCAATCAGCCCCAGCATTTT CASSLAGRSNQPQHF
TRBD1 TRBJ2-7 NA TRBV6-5 TGTGCCAGCAGTTCCCGGGACAGCTACGAGCAGTACTTC CASSSRDSYEQYF
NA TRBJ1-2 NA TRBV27 TGTGCCAGCAGTTTGGGGCACGGTGACCTCTATGGCTACACCTTC CASSLGHGDLYGYTF
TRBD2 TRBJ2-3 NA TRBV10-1 TGCGCCAGCACCAGGACTAGCGGGCCCCTGGATACGCAGTATTTT CASTRTSGPLDTQYF
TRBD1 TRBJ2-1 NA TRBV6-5 TGTGCCAGCAGTTTTACCGGGACAGCTATCAATGAGCAGTTCTTC CASSFTGTAINEQFF
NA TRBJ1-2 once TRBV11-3 TGTGCCAGCAGCCCGAGGCGGGGGGCGGCTGGCTACACCTTC CASSPRRGAAGYTF
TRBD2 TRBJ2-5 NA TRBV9 TGTGCCAGCAGCGTAGGATCGACTAGCGGTCAAGAGACCCAGTACTTC CASSVGSTSGQETQYF
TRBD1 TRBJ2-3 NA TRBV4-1 TGCGCCAGCAGCCCCTACAGGGGTGGTGGAGATACGCAGTATTTT CASSPYRGGGDTQYF
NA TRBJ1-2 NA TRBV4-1 TGCGCCAGCAGCCTACAGGGCGTTAACTATGGCTACACCTTC CASSLQGVNYGYTF
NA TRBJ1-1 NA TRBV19 TGTGCCAGTAGTAGCCCCACGGGCGGGGGGGGGACTGAAGCTTTCTTT CASSSPTGGGGTEAFF
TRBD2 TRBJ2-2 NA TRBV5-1 TGCGCCAGCAGCGAACCTACTAGCGGGGGCTCAACCGGGGAGCTGTTTTTT CASSEPTSGGSTGELFF
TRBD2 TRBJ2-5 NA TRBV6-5 TGTGCCAGCAGTTCGGGGAGCGGGGGGGCGGAGACCCAGTACTTC CASSSGSGGAETQYF
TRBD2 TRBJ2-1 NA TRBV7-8 TGTGCCAGCAGCTTAGTTTACGCGGGAGGGCGCAATGAGCAGTTCTTC CASSLVYAGGRNEQFF
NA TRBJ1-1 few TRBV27 TGTGCCAGCTACTCGCTCGAGGGCGTGAACACTGAAGCTTTCTTT CASYSLEGVNTEAFF
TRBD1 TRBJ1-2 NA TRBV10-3 TGTGCCATCAGTGCCCCGACAGGGACCTATGGCTACACCTTC CAISAPTGTYGYTF
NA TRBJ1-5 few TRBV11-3 TGTGCCAGCAGCTTTTGGAACGTTGAATCCGGGGAGGAACAGCCCCAGCATTTT CASSFWNVESGEEQPQHF
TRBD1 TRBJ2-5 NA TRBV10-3 TGTGCCATCAGGCAACAGGGGGGAGAGACCCAGTACTTC CAIRQQGGETQYF
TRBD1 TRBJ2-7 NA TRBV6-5 TGTGCCAGCAGTCAGGGACAGGTAGGCTACGAGCAGTACTTC CASSQGQVGYEQYF
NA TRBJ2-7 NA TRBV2 TGTGCCAGCAGTCCAGGGGCCTACGAGCAGTACTTC CASSPGAYEQYF
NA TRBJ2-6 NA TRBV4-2 TGTGCCAGCAGCCTGACCGGGACACCAAACTCTGGGGCCAACGTCCTGACTTTC CASSLTGTPNSGANVLTF
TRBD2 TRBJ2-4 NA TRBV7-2 TGTGCCAGCAGCTTGACTAGCGGGGGATCCAAAAACATTCAGTACTTC CASSLTSGGSKNIQYF
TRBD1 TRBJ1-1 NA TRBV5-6 TGTGCCAGCAGGAGGAGGGACAGGGGAGGGGCTTTCTTT CASRRRDRGGAFF
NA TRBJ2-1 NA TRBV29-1 TGCAGCGTTGAAGAGGTAGGGGATGAGCAGTTCTTC CSVEEVGDEQFF
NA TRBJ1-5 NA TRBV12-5 TGTGCTAGTGGCAATAGCAATCAGCCCCAGCATTTT CASGNSNQPQHF
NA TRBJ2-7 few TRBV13 TGTGCCAGCAGAGGTGCGGGGGCCGGCTACGAGCAGTACTTC CASRGAGAGYEQYF
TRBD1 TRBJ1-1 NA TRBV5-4 TGTGCCAGCAGCGTAAGACAGGGGGGCACTGAAGCTTTCTTT CASSVRQGGTEAFF
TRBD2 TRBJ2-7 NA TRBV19 TGTGCCAGTAGTACCCTACGGGGGGGCGAGCAGTACTTC CASSTLRGGEQYF
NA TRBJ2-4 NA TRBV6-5 TGTGCCAGCAGCCTGGGGCAGCTAGCCAAAAACATTCAGTACTTC CASSLGQLAKNIQYF
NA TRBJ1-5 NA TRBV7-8 TGTGCCAGCAGCTTGGGCGGGGGTAAGCCCCAGCATTTT CASSLGGGKPQHF
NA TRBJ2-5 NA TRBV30 TGTGCCTGGAGTGTACTCCAACTAGGGGAGACCCAGTACTTC CAWSVLQLGETQYF